The 20 T cell receptor beta chains given below trace back to one sample, sequenced in a study of cytomegalovirus exposure and HLA in healthy donors. PCR involved 60 Vbeta and 13 Jbeta primers. Using immunoSEQ multiplex PCR, the repertoire was profiled, and TCRdb retains in-frame clones only, with some absent. Among 150,000 or so clones, approximately 80% were seen once, and the ten largest hold about 3.1%. Sample: PBMCs. The source of these receptors is a woman aged 45-65 years in good health and CMV-seropositive.

The chain has TRBV14 and TRBJ1-1; 8 nucleotides agree with TRBD1. J gave up 6 bases and V 2 bases, and 2 bases lay outside the gene matches. The CDR3 sequence is 13 residues long. Germline CDR1 is SGHDN and CDR2 is FVKESK. This CDR3 reads CASSQTGGAEAFF. The CDR3 DNA reads TGTGCCAGCAGCCAAACAGGGGGGGCTGAAGCTTTCTTT.

The chain joins TRBV4-2 to TRBJ2-5; D remains unclear. The V gene's germline CDR1 is LGHNA and CDR2 YNFKEQ. The CDR3 runs to 14 residues. V lost 0 bases to trimming and J lost 2 bases, with 7 bases between them. CDR3 amino acids: CASSQDGAQETQYF. The CDR3, as DNA: TGTGCCAGCAGCCAAGATGGAGCGCAAGAGACCCAGTACTTC.

J is TRBJ1-2 and V is TRBV5-1; 8 bases fit TRBD1. Germline V CDR1 and CDR2: SGHRS, YFSETQ. V trimming: 4 bases; J trimming: 6 bases; junction bases outside the gene matches: 11. This CDR3 region has 15 residues. The CDR3, as DNA: TGCGCCAGCAGCGCCTCTCGACAGGGGATTGATGGCTACACCTTC. Translating it yields CASSASRQGIDGYTF.

The rearrangement joins TRBV6-6 to TRBJ1-2, with D uncertain. This CDR3 contains 13 residues. With 6 bases removed from V and 3 bases from J, the gap between germline ends came to 11 bases. Germline-derived CDR1 and CDR2 are MNHNY and SVGAGI (reference sequence). The CDR3 nucleotides are TGTGCCAGCAGGTTAGCGGGAGACTATGGCTACACCTTC. It codes for CASRLAGDYGYTF.

The chain is built from TRBV18 and TRBJ2-4; D may be TRBD2 (6 bases). There are 19 residues in the CDR3. Trimming pared 1 base from V and 2 bases from J, leaving 21 bases between. Germline CDR1 KGHSH, CDR2 LQKENI. This CDR3 reads CASSPLQRMAGISKNIQYF. CDR3 nucleotides: TGTGCCAGCTCACCACTACAACGGATGGCGGGGATTTCCAAAAACATTCAGTACTTC.

This clone was observed a handful of times. V gene TRBV9 combines with J gene TRBJ2-3; the D gene is possibly TRBD2 (5 bases). Looked up from germline, CDR1 is SGDLS and CDR2 is YYNGEE. Trimming took 7 bases from V and 2 from J, leaving 14 bases between them. This CDR3 contains 14 residues. CDR3 DNA: TGTGCCAGCCAGCAAGCGGCATCCACAGATACGCAGTATTTT. Its translation is CASQQAASTDTQYF.

This clone has just a few counts. V gene TRBV5-1 combines with J gene TRBJ2-5; 7 nucleotides align to TRBD1. This CDR3 comprises 15 residues. Germline CDR1 reads SGHRS; CDR2 reads YFSETQ. J gave up 5 bases and V 0 bases, and 7 bases lay outside the gene matches. The CDR3 reads CASSLGDREGETQYF. In nucleotides, the CDR3 is TGCGCCAGCAGCTTGGGAGACAGGGAAGGGGAGACCCAGTACTTC.

This CDR3 reads CASSYSPGQGYTIYF. As DNA, the CDR3 is TGTGCCAGCAGTTACTCTCCGGGACAGGGCTACACCATATATTTT. The gene calls are TRBV6-6 and TRBJ1-3; 9 bases fit TRBD1. Germline lookup yields CDR1 MNHNY and CDR2 SVGAGI (reference sequence). The CDR3 contains 15 residues. Trimming at V came to 0 bases and at J to 8 bases, leaving 5 bases not matched to a gene.

The chain is built from TRBV6-5 and TRBJ2-7; 12 bases map to TRBD2. V lost 4 bases to trimming and J lost 2 bases; unmatched junction nucleotides: 3. This CDR3 is built from 15 residues. Germline CDR1 MNHEY, CDR2 SVGAGI. In DNA form, the CDR3 reads TGTGCCAGCAGTTCTCGACTAGCGGGAGCCTACGAGCAGTACTTC. This codes for CASSSRLAGAYEQYF.

This chain links TRBV11-2 with TRBJ2-7, with D perhaps matching TRBD2 (6 bases). In germline, CDR1 is SGHAT, CDR2 FQNNGV. This CDR3 has 14 amino acids. V was clipped by 0 bases and J by 6 bases, with 12 bases between them. CDR3 in amino acids: CASSLDRGMGEQYF. In nucleotides, the CDR3 is TGTGCCAGCAGCTTAGACCGGGGGATGGGCGAGCAGTACTTC.

This sequence joins TRBV18 and TRBJ2-5; 10 positions agree with TRBD1. V dropped 4 bases and J dropped 5; count of bases not matched to a gene: 16. This CDR3 contains 18 residues. The germline V gene encodes CDR1 KGHSH and CDR2 LQKENI. This CDR3 is CASSHSITGTGEMETQYF. The CDR3 region has the DNA TGTGCCAGCTCACACTCAATAACCGGGACAGGGGAGATGGAGACCCAGTACTTC.

The chain has TRBV7-9 and TRBJ1-2, with no clear D. CDR1 SEHNR and CDR2 FQNEAQ come from the germline V gene (reference sequence). The CDR3 is made up of 14 amino acids. With 5 bases removed from V and 3 bases from J, the gap between germline ends came to 13 bases. The CDR3 nucleotides read TGTGCCAGCAGCCTCCTCACGACTGACTATGGCTACACCTTC. Protein sequence: CASSLLTTDYGYTF.

The chain links TRBV20-1 to TRBJ2-1, with unresolved D. V was clipped by 4 bases and J by 3 bases, with 4 bases between them. Per the germline V gene, CDR1 is DFQATT and CDR2 is SNEGSKA (reference sequence). This CDR3 is 11 amino acids long. The chain's CDR3 is CSATVYNEQFF. The CDR3 coding sequence is TGCAGTGCTACAGTCTACAATGAGCAGTTCTTC.

The rearrangement joins TRBV19 to TRBJ1-1; 9 positions agree with TRBD1. Germline lookup yields CDR1 LNHDA and CDR2 SQIVND (reference sequence). This CDR3 has 15 amino acids. V dropped 5 bases and J dropped 1; count of bases not matched to a gene: 5. For the CDR3, the DNA is TGTGCCAGTAGTTCACTGGGACAGGGGAACACTGAAGCTTTCTTT. Translated: CASSSLGQGNTEAFF.

This chain uses TRBV19 with TRBJ2-2; the match to TRBD2 covers 7 bases. Germline assignment: CDR1 LNHDA and CDR2 SQIVND (reference sequence). Trimming cost V 1 base and J 4 bases; bases outside gene matches: 0. The CDR3 totals 14 residues. The CDR3 sequence: CASSIGGGTGELFF. DNA of the CDR3: TGTGCCAGTAGTATAGGGGGGGGCACCGGGGAGCTGTTTTTT.

This chain connects TRBV28 to TRBJ1-4, with 7 bases identical to TRBD1. The CDR3 is 16 amino acids. The germline V gene has CDR1 MDHEN and CDR2 SYDVKM. V lost 0 bases to trimming and J lost 4 bases; unmatched junction nucleotides: 5. The CDR3 is CASSLWEQGLNEKLFF. The CDR3 DNA reads TGTGCCAGCAGTTTATGGGAACAGGGGCTTAATGAAAAACTGTTTTTT.

The rearrangement joins TRBV7-9 to TRBJ1-1, with a tentative D call TRBD1 (5 bases). The germline gives CDR1 SEHNR, CDR2 FQNEAQ (reference sequence). This CDR3 has 13 residues. The V end was cut by 6 bases, the J end by 0 bases, with 8 bases between. CDR3 coding DNA: TGTGCCAGCAGGGGAGGGGTGAACACTGAAGCTTTCTTT. This gives the protein CASRGGVNTEAFF. The variable domain in full, with the rest retrieved from reference TRBV7-9 and TRBJ1-1, is DTGVSQNPRHKITKRGQNVTFRCDPISEHNRLYWYRQTLGQGPEFLTYFQNEAQLEKSRLLSDRFSAERPKGSFSTLEIQRTEQGDSAMYLCASRGGVNTEAFFGQGTRLTVV.

This clone was counted only a few times. The chain recombines TRBV10-3 with TRBJ1-1; D not resolved. This CDR3 has 14 residues. The germline CDR1 and CDR2 sequences are ENHRY and SYGVKD. V lost 2 bases and J lost 1, with 8 bases in between. Here the CDR3 DNA reads TGTGCCATCAGTGAGGGGCAATCGAACACTGAAGCTTTCTTT. Translating gives CAISEGQSNTEAFF.

The rearrangement joins TRBV6-5 to TRBJ1-2; weak D call: TRBD1 (5 bases). V gave up 6 bases and J gave up 7 bases, with 21 bases separating them. Germline-derived CDR1 and CDR2 are MNHEY and SVGAGI. The CDR3 extends over 15 amino acids. CDR3 bases: TGTGCCAGCAGCCCTGCCACAGGAGCTTCAGGTGGCTACACCTTC. This encodes CASSPATGASGGYTF.

This chain uses TRBV27 with TRBJ1-2, with 8 bases matching TRBD1. V shed 2 bases and J 3 bases; nucleotides not matched to a gene: 5. CDR3 length: 15 amino acids. Germline CDR1 reads MNHEY; CDR2 reads SMNVEV (reference sequence). The CDR3 sequence: CASSLQQGGYYGYTF. The CDR3 DNA reads as TGTGCCAGCAGTTTACAACAGGGGGGGTACTATGGCTACACCTTC.